Described below is a single T cell receptor (beta chain) sequence and its context. What it binds is not known. The source of the sample is a study of CD8+ T cells in alopecia areata. Study at large: Tofacitinib administration to treated patients was oral, at 5 to 10 mg twice daily. Whole-study results and caveats: Throughout tofacitinib, many expanded lesional clones continued to persist in scalp and blood.

The treatment was: oral pan-JAK inhibitor, 5-10 mg twice daily. Punch biopsies of lesional scalp, plus peripheral blood, were taken from alopecia areata patients. Trimming cost V 1 base and J 5 bases, with 10 bases left between them. Germline lookup yields CDR1 SGHRS and CDR2 YFSETQ. This CDR3 contains 13 residues. Extracted from the samples, RNA was reverse transcribed into cDNA to serve as the sequencing template. Profiled with immunoSEQ multiplex PCR; TCRdb holds only in-frame clones, not every one. Here the sample spans some 180,000 clones, about 47% being singletons. The source was CD8+ T cells sorted from blood, collected at week 52, from a patient treated with tofacitinib. The TCR comes from a human donor with alopecia areata. The V call is TRBV5-1, the J call TRBJ2-7; D not resolved. The CDR3 DNA follows: TGCGCCAGCAGCTTGCCCCCATGGGACGAGCAGTACTTC. Its translation is CASSLPPWDEQYF.